These T cell receptor beta chains were read from a single sample in a study of blood T cell repertoires in COVID-19. The repertoire was sequenced with immunoSEQ multiplex PCR; TCRdb's copy has only in-frame clones and lacks some. In the table there are around 63,000 clones, around 91% of which are singletons. Sequenced: peripheral blood. These receptors were collected from a woman in her sixties or seventies with COVID-19, enrolled during active disease. CDR3s include the opening cysteine and the closing phenylalanine or tryptophan. Rows may omit the clone size; those that give it use once, few, many or a size class.

TRBV18,NA,CASSPPRLTSGKFNEQFF
TRBV7-6,NA,CASSSYRDSSGNTIYF
TRBV7-9,once,CASSLGAGGITEAFF
TRBV4-3,NA,CASSQEPPGLETQYF
TRBV28,NA,CASSLLPGDDIADTQYF
TRBV7-2,NA,CASSLAPLGAGANVLTF
TRBV4-1,NA,CASSQDSAGGTYGYTF
TRBV3-1/TRBV3-2,NA,CASSPGTGGLEKLFF
TRBV20-1,NA,CSASQRDEQFF
TRBV5-6,NA,CASSHSDRRDEQYF
TRBV5-6,few,CASSLQGFYEQYF
TRBV12-5,NA,CASGLADRLINQAFF
TRBV6-2/TRBV6-3,few,CASSYSRAGGSYEQYF
TRBV30,NA,CAWRQTSARTDTQYF
TRBV19,NA,CASSFPGTLYGYTF
TRBV14,NA,CASSQGQSIQYF
TRBV19,NA,CASSPRTGGTGELFF
TRBV5-1,NA,CASSLEVRQAPLHF
TRBV5-4,NA,CASSLVGGYNSPLHF
TRBV5-1,NA,CASSPSVGPGYTEAFF
TRBV4-3,NA,CASSQERSLDGYTF
TRBV28,NA,CASRASGRQEQFF
TRBV7-3,NA,CASSLTTSETPHEQFF
TRBV27,once,CASSLGQGFYGYTF
TRBV19,once,CASSKAGNTGELFF
TRBV4-3,NA,CASSQDGGRVYEQFF